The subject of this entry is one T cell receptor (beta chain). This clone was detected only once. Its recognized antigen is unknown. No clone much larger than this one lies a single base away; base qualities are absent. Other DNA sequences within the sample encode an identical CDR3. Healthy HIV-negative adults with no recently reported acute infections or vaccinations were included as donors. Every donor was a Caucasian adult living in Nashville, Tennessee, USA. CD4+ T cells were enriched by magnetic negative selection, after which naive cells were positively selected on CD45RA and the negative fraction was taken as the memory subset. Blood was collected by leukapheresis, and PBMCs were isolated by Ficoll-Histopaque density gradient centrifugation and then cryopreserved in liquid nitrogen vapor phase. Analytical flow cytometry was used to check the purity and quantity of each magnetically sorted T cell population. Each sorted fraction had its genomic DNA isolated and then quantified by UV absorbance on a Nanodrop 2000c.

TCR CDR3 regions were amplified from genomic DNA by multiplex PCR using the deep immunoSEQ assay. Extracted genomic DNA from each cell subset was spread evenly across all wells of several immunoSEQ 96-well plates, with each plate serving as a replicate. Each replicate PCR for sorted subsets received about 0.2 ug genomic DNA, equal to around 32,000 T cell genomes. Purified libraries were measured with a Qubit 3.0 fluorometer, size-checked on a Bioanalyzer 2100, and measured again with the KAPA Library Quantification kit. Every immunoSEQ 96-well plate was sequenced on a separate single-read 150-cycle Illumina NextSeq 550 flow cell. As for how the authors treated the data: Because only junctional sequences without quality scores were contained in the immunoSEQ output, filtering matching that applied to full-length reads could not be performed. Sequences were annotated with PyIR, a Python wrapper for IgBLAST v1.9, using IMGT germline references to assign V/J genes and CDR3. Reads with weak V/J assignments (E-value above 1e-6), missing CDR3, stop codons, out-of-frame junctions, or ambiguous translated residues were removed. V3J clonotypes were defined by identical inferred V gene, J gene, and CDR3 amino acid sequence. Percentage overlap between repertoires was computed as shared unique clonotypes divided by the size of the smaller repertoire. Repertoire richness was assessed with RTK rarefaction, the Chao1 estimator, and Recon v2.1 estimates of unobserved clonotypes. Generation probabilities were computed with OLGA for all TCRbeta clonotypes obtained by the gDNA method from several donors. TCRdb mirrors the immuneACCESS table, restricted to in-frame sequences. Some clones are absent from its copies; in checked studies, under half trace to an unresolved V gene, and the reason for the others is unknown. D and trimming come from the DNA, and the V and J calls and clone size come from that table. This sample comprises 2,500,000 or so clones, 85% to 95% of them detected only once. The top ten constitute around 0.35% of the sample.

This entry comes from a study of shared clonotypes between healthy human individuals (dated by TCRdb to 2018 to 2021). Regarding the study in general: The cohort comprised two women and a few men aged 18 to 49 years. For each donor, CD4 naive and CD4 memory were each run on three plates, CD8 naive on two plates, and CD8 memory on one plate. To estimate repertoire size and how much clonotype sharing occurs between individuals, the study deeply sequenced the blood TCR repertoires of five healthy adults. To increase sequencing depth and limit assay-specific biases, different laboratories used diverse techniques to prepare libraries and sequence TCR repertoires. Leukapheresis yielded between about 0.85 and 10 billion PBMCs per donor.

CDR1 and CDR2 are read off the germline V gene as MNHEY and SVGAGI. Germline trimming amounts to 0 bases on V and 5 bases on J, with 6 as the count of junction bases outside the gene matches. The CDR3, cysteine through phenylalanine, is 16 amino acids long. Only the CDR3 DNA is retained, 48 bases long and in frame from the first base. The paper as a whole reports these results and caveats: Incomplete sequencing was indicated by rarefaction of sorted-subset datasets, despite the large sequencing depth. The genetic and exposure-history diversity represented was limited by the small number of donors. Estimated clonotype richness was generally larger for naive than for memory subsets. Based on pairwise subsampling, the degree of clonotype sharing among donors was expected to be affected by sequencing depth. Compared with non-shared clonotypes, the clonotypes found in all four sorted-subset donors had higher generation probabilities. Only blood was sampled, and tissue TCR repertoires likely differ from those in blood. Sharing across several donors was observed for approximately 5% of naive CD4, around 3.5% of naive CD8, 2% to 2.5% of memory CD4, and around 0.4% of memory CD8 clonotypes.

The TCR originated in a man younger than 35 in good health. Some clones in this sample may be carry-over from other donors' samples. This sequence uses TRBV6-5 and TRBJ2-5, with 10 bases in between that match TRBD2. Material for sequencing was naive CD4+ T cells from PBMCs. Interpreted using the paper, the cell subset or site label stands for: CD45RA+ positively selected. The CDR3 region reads CASSYSGAGGPETQYF. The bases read TGTGCCAGCAGTTACTCGGGAGCGGGAGGGCCTGAGACCCAGTACTTC.